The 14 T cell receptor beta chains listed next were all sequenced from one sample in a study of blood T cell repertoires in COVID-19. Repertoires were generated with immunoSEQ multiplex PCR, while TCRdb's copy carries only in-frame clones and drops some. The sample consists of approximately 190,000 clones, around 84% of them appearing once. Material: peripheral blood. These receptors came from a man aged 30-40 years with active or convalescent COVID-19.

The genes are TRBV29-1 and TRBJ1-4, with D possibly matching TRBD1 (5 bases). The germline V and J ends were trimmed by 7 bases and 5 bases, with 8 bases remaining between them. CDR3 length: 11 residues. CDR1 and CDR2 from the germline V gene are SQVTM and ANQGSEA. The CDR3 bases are TGCAGCGGGGACTGGAATGAAAAACTGTTTTTT. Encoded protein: CSGDWNEKLFF.

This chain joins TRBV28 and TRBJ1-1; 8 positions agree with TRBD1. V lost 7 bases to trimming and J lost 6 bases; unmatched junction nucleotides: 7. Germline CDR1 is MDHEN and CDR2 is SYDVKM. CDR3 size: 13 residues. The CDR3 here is CASTRTGRPEAFF. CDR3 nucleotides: TGTGCCAGCACCCGGACAGGGCGCCCTGAAGCTTTCTTT.

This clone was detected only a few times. CDR3: CASSAGQGLGGYTF. DNA for the CDR3: TGCGCCAGCAGCGCGGGACAGGGGTTGGGTGGCTACACCTTC. This sequence joins TRBV5-1 and TRBJ1-2; the match to TRBD1 covers 10 bases. Germline CDR1 reads SGHRS; CDR2 reads YFSETQ. This CDR3 spans 14 amino acids. After removal of 4 bases from V and 7 bases from J, the junction contained 7 bases not matched to a gene.

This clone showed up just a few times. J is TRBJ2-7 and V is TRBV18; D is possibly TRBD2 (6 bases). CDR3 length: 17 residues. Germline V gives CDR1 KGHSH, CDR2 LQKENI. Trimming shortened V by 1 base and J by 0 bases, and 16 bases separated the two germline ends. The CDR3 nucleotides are TGTGCCAGCTCACCACGGACCGGGGGTAATCCCTCCTACGAGCAGTACTTC. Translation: CASSPRTGGNPSYEQYF.

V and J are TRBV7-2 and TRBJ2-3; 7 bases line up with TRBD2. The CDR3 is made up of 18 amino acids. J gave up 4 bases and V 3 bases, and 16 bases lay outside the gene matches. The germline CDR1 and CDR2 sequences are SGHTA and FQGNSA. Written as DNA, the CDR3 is TGTGCCAGCAGCTTGGGGGGGATCCGGGTCAAAGATCCAGATACGCAGTATTTT. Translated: CASSLGGIRVKDPDTQYF. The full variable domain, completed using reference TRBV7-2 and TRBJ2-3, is GAGVSQSPSNKVTEKGKDVELRCDPISGHTALYWYRQSLGQGLEFLIYFQGNSAPDKSGLPSDRFSAERTGGSVSTLTIQRTQQEDSAVYLCASSLGGIRVKDPDTQYFGPGTRLTVL.

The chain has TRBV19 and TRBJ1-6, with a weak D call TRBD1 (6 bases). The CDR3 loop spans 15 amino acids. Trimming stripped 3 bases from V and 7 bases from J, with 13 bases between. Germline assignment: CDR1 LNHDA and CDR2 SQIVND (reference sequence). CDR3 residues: CASSIIRGGNSPLHF. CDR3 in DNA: TGTGCCAGTAGTATCATCAGGGGAGGGAATTCACCCCTCCACTTT.

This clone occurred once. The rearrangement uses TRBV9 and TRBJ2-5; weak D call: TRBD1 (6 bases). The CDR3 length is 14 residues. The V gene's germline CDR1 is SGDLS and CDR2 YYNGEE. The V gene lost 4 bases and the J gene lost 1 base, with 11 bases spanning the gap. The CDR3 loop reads CASSPGQIQETQYF. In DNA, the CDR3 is TGTGCCAGCAGCCCCGGACAGATCCAAGAGACCCAGTACTTC.

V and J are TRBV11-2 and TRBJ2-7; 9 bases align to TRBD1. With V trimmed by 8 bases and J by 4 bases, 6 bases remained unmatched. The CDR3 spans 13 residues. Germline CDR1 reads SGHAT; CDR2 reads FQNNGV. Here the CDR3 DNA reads TGTGCCAGCTCCGGGACAGGGCTGTACGAGCAGTACGTC. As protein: CASSGTGLYEQYV.

This CDR3 reads CASSLAGGANVLTF. The CDR3 DNA reads TGCGCCAGCAGCTTGGCGGGAGGGGCCAACGTCCTGACTTTC. The chain combines TRBV5-1 with TRBJ2-6; TRBD2 might be the D (5 bases). The CDR3 has 14 residues. The V end was cut by 0 bases, the J end by 4 bases, with 5 bases between. From germline, CDR1 is SGHRS and CDR2 YFSETQ.

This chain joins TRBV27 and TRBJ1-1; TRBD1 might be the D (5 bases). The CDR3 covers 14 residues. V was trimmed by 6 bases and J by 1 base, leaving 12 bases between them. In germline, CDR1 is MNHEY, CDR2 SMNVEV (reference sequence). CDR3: CASRVQGGNTEAFF. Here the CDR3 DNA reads TGTGCCAGCAGAGTTCAGGGAGGGAACACTGAAGCTTTCTTT.

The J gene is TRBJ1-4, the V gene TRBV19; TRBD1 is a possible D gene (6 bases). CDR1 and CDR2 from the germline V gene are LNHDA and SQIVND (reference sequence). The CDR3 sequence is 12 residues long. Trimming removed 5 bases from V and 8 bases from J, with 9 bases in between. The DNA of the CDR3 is TGTGCCAGTAGTTTCAGGGGCGAAAAACTGTTTTTT. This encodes CASSFRGEKLFF.

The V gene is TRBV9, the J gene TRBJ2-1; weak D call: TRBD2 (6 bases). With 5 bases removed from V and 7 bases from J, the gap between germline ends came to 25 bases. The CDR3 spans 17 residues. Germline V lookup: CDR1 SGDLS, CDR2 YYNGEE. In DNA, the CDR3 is TGTGCCAGCAGTGCACCGGGACTCGAAAGGAGTGGAAATGAGCAGTTCTTC. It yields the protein CASSAPGLERSGNEQFF.

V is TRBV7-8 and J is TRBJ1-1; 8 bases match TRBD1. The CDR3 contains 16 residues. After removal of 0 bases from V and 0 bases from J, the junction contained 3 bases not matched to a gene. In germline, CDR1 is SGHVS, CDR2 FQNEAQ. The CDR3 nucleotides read TGTGCCAGCAGCTTAGCCCCAGGGGGCATGAACACTGAAGCTTTCTTT. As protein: CASSLAPGGMNTEAFF. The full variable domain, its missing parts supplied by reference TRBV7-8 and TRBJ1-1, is GAGVSQSPRYKVAKRGQDVALRCDPISGHVSLFWYQQALGQGPEFLTYFQNEAQLDKSGLPSDRFFAERPEGSVSTLKIQRTQQEDSAVYLCASSLAPGGMNTEAFFGQGTRLTVV.

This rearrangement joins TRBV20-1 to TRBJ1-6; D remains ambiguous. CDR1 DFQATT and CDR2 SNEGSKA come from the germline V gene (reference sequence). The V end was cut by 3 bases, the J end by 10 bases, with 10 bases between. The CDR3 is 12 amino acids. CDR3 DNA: TGCAGTGCTAGTTCGGGAGTGTCACCCCTCCACTTT. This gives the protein CSASSGVSPLHF.